A selection of T cell receptor beta chains follows, all from one sample in a study of T cell responses to AZD1222 COVID-19 vaccine. The assay was immunoSEQ multiplex PCR, and TCRdb's table has in-frame clones only and misses some. This table holds 98,000 or so clones, roughly 88% found once. This specimen consisted of peripheral blood, obtained on day 0 of AZD1222 vaccination. These receptors came from an adult in good health. Each CDR3 is given with its conserved first and last residue. The size field is filled for only some rows; it gives once, few, many or a size class.

clone size,V gene,J gene,CDR3 protein
-,TRBV7-6,TRBJ2-2,CASSLVRLAATGELFF
-,TRBV6-2/TRBV6-3,TRBJ2-5,CASSYSSLASETQYF
-,TRBV30,TRBJ1-2,CAWSVGGGSGYTF
few,TRBV28,TRBJ2-2,CASSFTGGSGELFF
medium-sized,TRBV4-3,TRBJ2-1,CASSAGPGTGGNEQFF
-,TRBV3-1/TRBV3-2,TRBJ2-7,CASSPPCRGREQYF
once,TRBV5-1,TRBJ1-6,CASSSSPDRVSSPLHF
once,TRBV13,TRBJ1-5,CASSSSFWTGGSNQPQHF
-,TRBV27,TRBJ2-5,CASKFLTGAGETQYF
-,TRBV7-9,TRBJ1-5,CASSLGGVNQPQHF
-,TRBV30,TRBJ1-5,CAWSSPPGQLTRPQHF
-,TRBV28,TRBJ2-7,CASSSRQVSATYEQYF
-,TRBV5-1,TRBJ2-1,CASRPGTATYNEQFF
-,TRBV5-6,TRBJ1-4,CASSLQGPELFF
-,TRBV28,TRBJ2-7,CASSPPWSSGTYEQYF
-,TRBV20-1,TRBJ2-7,CSARERGEQYF
-,TRBV7-2,TRBJ1-2,CASSLGDRGNYGYTF
-,TRBV28,TRBJ1-5,CASSPETGGDYSNQPQHF
-,TRBV6-5,TRBJ1-2,CASAQVGVSYGYTF
-,TRBV30,TRBJ1-1,CAWRGQGPTEAFF
-,TRBV6-5,TRBJ2-7,CASSYSRDREQYF
-,TRBV6-2/TRBV6-3,TRBJ2-3,CASSYTDRVGTDTQYF
-,TRBV7-6,TRBJ2-7,CASSLKPGTGSYEQYF
-,TRBV5-1,TRBJ1-1,CASSLGATENTEAFF
-,TRBV6-2/TRBV6-3,TRBJ1-6,CASSSTGTGDPHLHF
-,TRBV9,TRBJ2-5,CASSGDSRRQETQYF
-,TRBV15,TRBJ2-1,CATSRVGQRANEQFF
-,TRBV3-1/TRBV3-2,TRBJ2-3,CASSQSLLAGVADTQYF